These 2 T cell receptor beta chains originate from one sample sequenced in a study of shared clonotypes between healthy human individuals. Assay: immunoSEQ multiplex PCR; the TCRdb copy retains only in-frame clones and omits some. The table shows under 2.5 million clones, with roughly 92% occurring only once. The source material was naive CD4+ T cells from PBMCs. Subset meaning: CD45RA+ positively selected. These TCRs come from a man aged 18 to 29 in good health. Some clones in this sample may be carry-over from other donors' samples.

The chain couples TRBV7-9 to TRBJ2-3; D gene ambiguous. Trimming took 2 bases from V and 4 from J, leaving 10 bases between them. Germline CDR1 is SEHNR and CDR2 is FQNEAQ (reference sequence). This CDR3 has 14 amino acids. The CDR3 is CASSLNLGPDTQYF. CDR3 sequence (DNA): TGTGCCAGCAGCTTAAATTTAGGCCCAGATACGCAGTATTTT.

The J gene is TRBJ2-3, the V gene TRBV5-1, with 7 bases identical to TRBD2. V gave up 4 bases and J gave up 0 bases; unmatched junction bases: 8. The CDR3 consists of 16 residues. Germline V gene sequence: CDR1 SGHRS, CDR2 YFSETQ. The CDR3 reads CASSTRGGGSTDTQYF. CDR3 DNA: TGCGCCAGCAGCACGCGGGGCGGGGGAAGCACAGATACGCAGTATTTT.